These 18 T cell receptor beta chains share one sample of origin, sequenced in a study of siplizumab effects on memory and regulatory T cells. The assay was immunoSEQ multiplex PCR, and TCRdb's table has in-frame clones only and misses some. The data show 87,000 or so clones, just under 90% seen once. Sequencing was done on a sample of CD4+ T cells sorted from blood. These receptors originate from a human donor in good health.

The gene calls are TRBV7-3 and TRBJ1-1; no definite D call. The CDR3 runs to 15 residues. CDR1 and CDR2 from the germline V gene are SGHTA and FQGTGA. Between the trimmed V and J ends, which lost 5 bases and 5 bases, there was a span of 18 bases. In nucleotides, the CDR3 is TGTGCCAGCAGCCCCGATGGCGGTGTGGGGACTGAAGCTTTCTTT. Translated, it gives CASSPDGGVGTEAFF.

The CDR3 nucleotides read TGTGCCAGCAGCCTTGGACTAGTCCACGAGCAGTACTTC. The encoded protein is CASSLGLVHEQYF. The V call is TRBV14, the J call TRBJ2-7; 7 nucleotides agree with TRBD2. J lost 5 bases, V lost 4 bases, and 5 bases had no gene match. Germline CDR1 reads SGHDN; CDR2 reads FVKESK. CDR3 length equals 13 residues. The full variable domain, its missing parts supplied by reference TRBV14 and TRBJ2-7, is EAGVTQFPSHSVIEKGQTVTLRCDPISGHDNLYWYRRVMGKEIKFLLHFVKESKQDESGMPNNRFLAERTGGTYSTLKVQPAELEDSGVYFCASSLGLVHEQYFGPGTRLTVT.

CDR3 DNA sequence: TGTGCCAGCAGCGCCACTAGCGGGAGGGGAGATGAGCAGTTCTTC. Translating gives CASSATSGRGDEQFF. This chain connects TRBV21-1 to TRBJ2-1; the table's D call TRBD2 went unverified against the DNA. TRBV21-1 is reported as a pseudogene. This CDR3 has 15 residues.

The gene calls are TRBV6-6 and TRBJ2-1, with TRBD2 identical over 11 bases. The CDR3 is 14 residues long. CDR1 is MNHNY and CDR2 is SVGAGI in the germline V gene (reference sequence). The J segment lost 12 bases and the V segment lost 10 bases, leaving 14 bases of the junction unmatched. The CDR3 is CATETSGTRKSQFF. The CDR3 nucleotides are TGTGCCACCGAGACTAGCGGGACTAGGAAGTCGCAGTTCTTC.

The chain recombines TRBV19 with TRBJ2-1; the match to TRBD1 covers 8 bases. V gave up 7 bases and J gave up 7 bases; unmatched junction bases: 6. The germline V gene has CDR1 LNHDA and CDR2 SQIVND (reference sequence). The length of the CDR3 is 13 residues. CDR3 amino acids: CASTDRARNEQFF. The CDR3, as DNA: TGTGCCAGTACGGACAGGGCGAGGAATGAGCAGTTCTTC.

This chain uses TRBV5-4 with TRBJ2-2; D might be TRBD2 (5 bases). The CDR3 has 12 amino acids. V was trimmed by 10 bases and J by 5 bases, leaving 12 bases between them. Germline V CDR1 and CDR2: SGHNT, YYREEE (reference sequence). The CDR3 sequence is CAHQRETGELFF. CDR3 DNA sequence: TGTGCCCATCAAAGGGAGACCGGGGAGCTGTTTTTT.

This chain connects TRBV11-1 to TRBJ2-2, with D perhaps TRBD1 (6 bases). The CDR3 spans 16 residues. Germline-derived CDR1 and CDR2 are SGHAT and FQDESV (reference sequence). Trimming took off 5 bases at V and 0 bases at J, with 13 bases between the two ends. CDR3 sequence: CASSLGGSPNTGELFF. The DNA for the CDR3 is TGTGCCAGCAGCCTAGGGGGAAGTCCGAACACCGGGGAGCTGTTTTTT.

V is TRBV7-6 and J is TRBJ2-3; D ambiguous. With 1 base removed from V and 4 bases from J, the gap between germline ends came to 6 bases. CDR1 and CDR2 (germline): SGHVS, FNYEAQ. There are 13 residues in the CDR3. The CDR3: CASSLEPADTQYF. DNA of the CDR3: TGTGCCAGCAGCTTAGAACCGGCAGATACGCAGTATTTT.

This chain joins TRBV5-4 and TRBJ1-1, with 10 bases aligning to TRBD1. Germline V gene data show CDR1 as SGHNT and CDR2 as YYREEE (reference sequence). The CDR3 is made up of 15 amino acids. V shed 4 bases and J 4 bases; nucleotides not matched to a gene: 7. CDR3 region: CASSQRTGGSTEAFF. CDR3 bases: TGTGCCAGCAGCCAACGGACAGGGGGAAGCACTGAAGCTTTCTTT.

This clone was seen a single time. The chain joins TRBV5-1 to TRBJ2-5; TRBD2 aligns across 8 bases. The CDR3 length is 14 residues. Losses at the gene ends were 0 bases for V and 7 bases for J; bases not matched to a gene: 5. CDR1 is SGHRS, CDR2 YFSETQ, per germline. CDR3 loop: CASSLGLAGVTQYF. The CDR3 region has the DNA TGCGCCAGCAGCTTGGGGCTAGCGGGTGTGACCCAGTACTTC.

The chain uses TRBV7-9 and TRBJ2-5; tentative D call: TRBD1 (5 bases). Germline V lookup: CDR1 SEHNR, CDR2 FQNEAQ (reference sequence). V lost 6 bases to trimming and J lost 2 bases, with 16 bases between them. There are 15 residues in the CDR3. The CDR3 sequence: CASRTTDREQETQYF. The CDR3 DNA follows: TGTGCCAGCAGAACGACTGACAGAGAACAAGAGACCCAGTACTTC.

J is TRBJ1-3 and V is TRBV7-3, with 8 bases matching TRBD1. Losses at the gene ends were 4 bases for V and 4 bases for J; bases not matched to a gene: 3. The V gene's germline CDR1 is SGHTA and CDR2 FQGTGA. The CDR3 consists of 14 residues. The CDR3 loop is CASSSTGGGNTIYF. As DNA, the CDR3 is TGTGCCAGCAGCTCCACAGGGGGAGGAAACACCATATATTTT. The variable domain in full, completed from reference TRBV7-3 and TRBJ1-3, reads GAGVSQTPSNKVTEKGKYVELRCDPISGHTALYWYRQSLGQGPEFLIYFQGTGAADDSGLPNDRFFAVRPEGSVSTLKIQRTERGDSAVYLCASSSTGGGNTIYFGEGSWLTVV.

The chain carries TRBV11-3 and TRBJ2-3; 10 bases fit TRBD2. Unmatched junction bases numbered 5, after V lost 4 bases and J lost 4 bases. Germline V lookup: CDR1 SGHNT, CDR2 YENEEA. The CDR3 is 15 residues long. The CDR3 sequence is CASSSLAGGADTQYF. The CDR3 DNA is TGTGCCAGCAGCTCATTAGCGGGAGGAGCAGATACGCAGTATTTT.

V usage is TRBV7-9 and J usage is TRBJ2-3, with TRBD1 matching 9 bases. The CDR3 sequence is 15 residues long. Germline loops: CDR1 SEHNR, CDR2 FQNEAQ (reference sequence). V was pared by 5 bases and J by 6 bases, with 9 bases of the junction left unmatched. The CDR3 coding sequence is TGTGCCAGCAGCCGGGACAGGGCGAGCTCCGATACGCAGTATTTT. Protein sequence: CASSRDRASSDTQYF.

This clone was seen only once. The chain joins TRBV27 to TRBJ1-6, with TRBD1 identical over 7 bases. CDR1 and CDR2 (germline): MNHEY, SMNVEV (reference sequence). V shed 2 bases, J shed 10 bases, and the junction held 8 bases outside the gene matches. This CDR3 region has 15 residues. The DNA of the CDR3 is TGTGCCAGCAGTTTAACATACAGGGGTGGGTCACCCCTCCACTTT. This codes for CASSLTYRGGSPLHF.

This chain connects TRBV30 to TRBJ1-2; 9 bases are a match to TRBD1. CDR1 and CDR2 from the germline V gene are GTSNPN and SVGIG (reference sequence). This CDR3 is 15 amino acids long. Trimming at V came to 4 bases and at J to 8 bases, leaving 14 bases not matched to a gene. CDR3 nucleotides: TGTGCCTGGATGGCAGCCGGACAGGGGTTTCGAGGCTACACCTTC. This codes for CAWMAAGQGFRGYTF.

The chain joins TRBV4-2 to TRBJ2-5; D tentatively fits TRBD1 or TRBD2 (5 bases each). The CDR3 extends over 13 amino acids. Germline-derived CDR1 and CDR2 are LGHNA and YNFKEQ. The germline V and J ends were trimmed by 5 bases and 2 bases, with 9 bases remaining between them. Written as DNA, the CDR3 is TGTGCCAGCAGCGGGACGCCGCAAGAGACCCAGTACTTC. As protein: CASSGTPQETQYF.

The V gene is TRBV5-1, the J gene TRBJ2-2; D uncertain. This CDR3 is 14 amino acids long. V lost 0 bases and J 6 bases, leaving 9 bases between the germline ends. Germline CDR1 reads SGHRS; CDR2 reads YFSETQ. The CDR3 coding sequence is TGCGCCAGCAGCTTGGGAGGAAGGGCCGGGGAGCTGTTTTTT. Its translation is CASSLGGRAGELFF. Supplemented by reference TRBV5-1 and TRBJ2-2, the full variable domain reads KAGVTQTPRYLIKTRGQQVTLSCSPISGHRSVSWYQQTPGQGLQFLFEYFSETQRNKGNFPGRFSGRQFSNSRSEMNVSTLELGDSALYLCASSLGGRAGELFFGEGSRLTVL.